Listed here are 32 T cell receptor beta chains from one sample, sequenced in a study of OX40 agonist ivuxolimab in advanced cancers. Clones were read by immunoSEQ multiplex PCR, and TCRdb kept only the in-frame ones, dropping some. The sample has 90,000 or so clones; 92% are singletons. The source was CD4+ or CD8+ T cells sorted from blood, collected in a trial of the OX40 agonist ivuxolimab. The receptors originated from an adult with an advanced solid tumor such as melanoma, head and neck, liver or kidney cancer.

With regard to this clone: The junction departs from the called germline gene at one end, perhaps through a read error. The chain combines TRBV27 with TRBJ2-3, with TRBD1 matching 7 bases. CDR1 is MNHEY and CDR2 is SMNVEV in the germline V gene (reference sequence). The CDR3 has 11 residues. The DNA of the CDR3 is TGTGCCAGCAGCCTTGGACAGGAAAGGGTTTTT. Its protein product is CASSLGQERVF.

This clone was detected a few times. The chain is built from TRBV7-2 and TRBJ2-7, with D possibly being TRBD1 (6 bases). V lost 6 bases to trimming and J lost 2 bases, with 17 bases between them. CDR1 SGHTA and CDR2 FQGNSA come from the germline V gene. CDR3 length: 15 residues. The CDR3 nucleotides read TGTGCCAGCAGAAATTGGACAGTTTGGCCCTACGAGCAGTACTTC. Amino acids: CASRNWTVWPYEQYF. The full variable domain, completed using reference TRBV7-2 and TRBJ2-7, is GAGVSQSPSNKVTEKGKDVELRCDPISGHTALYWYRQSLGQGLEFLIYFQGNSAPDKSGLPSDRFSAERTGGSVSTLTIQRTQQEDSAVYLCASRNWTVWPYEQYFGPGTRLTVT.

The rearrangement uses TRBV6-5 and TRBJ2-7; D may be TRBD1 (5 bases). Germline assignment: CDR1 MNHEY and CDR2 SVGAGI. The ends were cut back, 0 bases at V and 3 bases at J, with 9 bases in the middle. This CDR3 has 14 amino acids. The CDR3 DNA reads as TGTGCCAGCAGTTACTCGCACCAGGGCTACGAGCAGTACTTC. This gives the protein CASSYSHQGYEQYF.

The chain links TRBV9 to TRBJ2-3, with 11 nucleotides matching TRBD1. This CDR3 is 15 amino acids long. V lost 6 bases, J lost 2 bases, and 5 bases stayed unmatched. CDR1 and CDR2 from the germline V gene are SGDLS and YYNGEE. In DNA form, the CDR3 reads TGTGCCAGCACCTTGGGACAGGGGGACACAGATACGCAGTATTTT. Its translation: CASTLGQGDTDTQYF.

CDR3 DNA sequence: TGTGCCAGCAGTTCAGGTCCCGGGAAGGGGAACTATGGCTACACCTTC. The encoded protein is CASSSGPGKGNYGYTF. J is TRBJ1-2 and V is TRBV27, with D possibly being TRBD1 (5 bases). CDR3 length: 16 amino acids. The V end lost 4 bases, the J end lost 2 bases, and 17 bases lay between the germline ends. CDR1 is MNHEY and CDR2 is SMNVEV in the germline V gene (reference sequence).

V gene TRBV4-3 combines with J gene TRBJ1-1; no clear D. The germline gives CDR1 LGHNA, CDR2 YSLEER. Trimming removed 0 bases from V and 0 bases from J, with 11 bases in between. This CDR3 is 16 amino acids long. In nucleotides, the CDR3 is TGCGCCAGCAGCCAAGATCACGATCGAATGAACACTGAAGCTTTCTTT. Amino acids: CASSQDHDRMNTEAFF.

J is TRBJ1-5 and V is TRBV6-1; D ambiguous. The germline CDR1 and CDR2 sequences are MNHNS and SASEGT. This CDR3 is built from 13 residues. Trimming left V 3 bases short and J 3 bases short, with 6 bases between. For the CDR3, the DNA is TGTGCCAGCAGTGACGTTCCCAATCAGCCCCAGCATTTT. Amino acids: CASSDVPNQPQHF.

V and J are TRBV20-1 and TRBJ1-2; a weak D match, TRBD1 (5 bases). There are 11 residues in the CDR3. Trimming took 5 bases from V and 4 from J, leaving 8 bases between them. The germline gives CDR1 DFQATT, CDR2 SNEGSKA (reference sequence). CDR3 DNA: TGCAGTGCTCCGACAGCCTATGGCTACACCTTC. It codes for CSAPTAYGYTF.

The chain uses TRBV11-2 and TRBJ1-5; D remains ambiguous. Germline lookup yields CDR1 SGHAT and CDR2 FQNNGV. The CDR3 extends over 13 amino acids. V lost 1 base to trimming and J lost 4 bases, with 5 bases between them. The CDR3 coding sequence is TGTGCCAGCAGCTTAGGAGATAATCAGCCCCAGCATTTT. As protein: CASSLGDNQPQHF.

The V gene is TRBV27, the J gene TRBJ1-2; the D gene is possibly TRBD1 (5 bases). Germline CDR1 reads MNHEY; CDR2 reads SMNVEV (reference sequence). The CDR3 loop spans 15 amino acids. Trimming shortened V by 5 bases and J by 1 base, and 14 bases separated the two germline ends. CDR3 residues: CASSPSPGGNYGYTF. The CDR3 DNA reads TGTGCCAGCAGTCCGTCTCCGGGGGGTAACTATGGCTACACCTTC.

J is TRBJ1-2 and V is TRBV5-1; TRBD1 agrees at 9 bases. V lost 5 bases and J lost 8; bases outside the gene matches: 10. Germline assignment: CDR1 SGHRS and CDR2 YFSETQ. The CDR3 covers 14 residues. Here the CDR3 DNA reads TGCGCCAGCAGTTCGGACAGGGGATCAGGCGGCTACACCTTC. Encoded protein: CASSSDRGSGGYTF. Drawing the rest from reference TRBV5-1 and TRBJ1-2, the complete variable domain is KAGVTQTPRYLIKTRGQQVTLSCSPISGHRSVSWYQQTPGQGLQFLFEYFSETQRNKGNFPGRFSGRQFSNSRSEMNVSTLELGDSALYLCASSSDRGSGGYTFGSGTRLTVV.

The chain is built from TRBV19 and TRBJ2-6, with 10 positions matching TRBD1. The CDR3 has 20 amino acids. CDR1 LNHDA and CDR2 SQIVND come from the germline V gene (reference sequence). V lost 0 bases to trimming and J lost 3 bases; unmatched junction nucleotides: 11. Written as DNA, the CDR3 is TGTGCCAGTAGTATAGATTATAGGGACAGGGGAATGAGTGGGGCCAACGTCCTGACTTTC. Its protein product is CASSIDYRDRGMSGANVLTF.

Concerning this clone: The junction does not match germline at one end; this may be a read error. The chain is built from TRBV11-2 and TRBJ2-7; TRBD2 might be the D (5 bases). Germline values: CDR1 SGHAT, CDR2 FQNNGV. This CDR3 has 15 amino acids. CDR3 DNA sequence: TGTGCCAGCAGCGTAGATCCCGGGGTCACCTACGAGCAGTACTTC. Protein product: CASSVDPGVTYEQYF. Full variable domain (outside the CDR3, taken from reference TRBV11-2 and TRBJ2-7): EAGVAQSPRYKIIEKRQSVAFWCNPISGHATLYWYQQILGQGPKLLIQFQNNGVVDDSQLPKDRFSAERLKGVDSTLKIQPAKLEDSAVYLCASSVDPGVTYEQYFGPGTRLTVT.

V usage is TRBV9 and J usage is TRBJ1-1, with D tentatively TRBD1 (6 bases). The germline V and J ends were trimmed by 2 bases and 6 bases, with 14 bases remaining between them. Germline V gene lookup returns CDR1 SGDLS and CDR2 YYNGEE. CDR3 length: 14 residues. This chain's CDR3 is CASSVGIRGAEAFF. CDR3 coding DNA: TGTGCCAGCAGCGTTGGGATCAGGGGAGCTGAAGCTTTCTTT.

CDR3 amino acids: CASTPDRYQETQYF. Here the CDR3 DNA reads TGTGCCAGCACCCCAGACAGATATCAAGAGACCCAGTACTTC. The V gene is TRBV7-2, the J gene TRBJ2-5, with TRBD1 as a possible D gene (5 bases). This CDR3 has 14 amino acids. V was clipped by 7 bases and J by 2 bases, with 14 bases between them. In germline, CDR1 is SGHTA, CDR2 FQGNSA. The full variable domain, in which reference TRBV7-2 and TRBJ2-5 provide the parts outside the CDR3, is GAGVSQSPSNKVTEKGKDVELRCDPISGHTALYWYRQSLGQGLEFLIYFQGNSAPDKSGLPSDRFSAERTGGSVSTLTIQRTQQEDSAVYLCASTPDRYQETQYFGPGTRLLVL.

The CDR3 region has the DNA TGTGCCACCAGCGAGACAGGGAGGGTCACTGAAGCTTTCTTT. Translation: CATSETGRVTEAFF. This chain connects TRBV15 to TRBJ1-1; 7 bases fit TRBD1. There are 14 residues in the CDR3. Germline V gives CDR1 LNHNV, CDR2 YYDKDF (reference sequence). V trimming: 5 bases; J trimming: 4 bases; junction bases outside the gene matches: 7.

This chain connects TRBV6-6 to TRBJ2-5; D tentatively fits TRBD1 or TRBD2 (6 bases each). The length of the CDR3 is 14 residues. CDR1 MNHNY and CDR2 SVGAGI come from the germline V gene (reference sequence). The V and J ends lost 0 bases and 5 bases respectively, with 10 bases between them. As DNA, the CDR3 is TGTGCCAGCAGTTACTCTTGGGGGGCGGAGACCCAGTACTTC. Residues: CASSYSWGAETQYF.

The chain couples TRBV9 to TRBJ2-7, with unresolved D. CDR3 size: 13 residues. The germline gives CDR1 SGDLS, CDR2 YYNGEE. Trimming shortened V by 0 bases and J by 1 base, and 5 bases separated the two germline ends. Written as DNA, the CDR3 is TGTGCCAGCAGCGTAGATCCTTCCTACGAGCAGTACTTC. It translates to CASSVDPSYEQYF.

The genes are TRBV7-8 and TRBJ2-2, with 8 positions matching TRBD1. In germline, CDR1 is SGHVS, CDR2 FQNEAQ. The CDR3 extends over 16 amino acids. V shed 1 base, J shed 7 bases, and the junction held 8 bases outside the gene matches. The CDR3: CASSLVTGGVGGELFF. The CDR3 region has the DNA TGTGCCAGCAGCTTAGTAACAGGGGGAGTAGGCGGGGAGCTGTTTTTT.

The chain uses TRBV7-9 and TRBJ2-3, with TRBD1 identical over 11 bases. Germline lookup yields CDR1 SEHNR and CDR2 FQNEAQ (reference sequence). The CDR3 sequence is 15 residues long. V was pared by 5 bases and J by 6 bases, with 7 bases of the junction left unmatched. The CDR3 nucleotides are TGTGCCAGCAGCCCTGGACAGGGGGCTGGGGATACGCAGTATTTT. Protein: CASSPGQGAGDTQYF.

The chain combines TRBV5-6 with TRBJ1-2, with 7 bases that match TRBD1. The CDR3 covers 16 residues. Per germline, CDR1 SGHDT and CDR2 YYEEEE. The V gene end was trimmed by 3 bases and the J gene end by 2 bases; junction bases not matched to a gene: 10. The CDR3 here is CASSSTPTGPNYGYTF. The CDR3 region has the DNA TGTGCCAGCAGCTCAACACCGACAGGGCCCAACTATGGCTACACCTTC.

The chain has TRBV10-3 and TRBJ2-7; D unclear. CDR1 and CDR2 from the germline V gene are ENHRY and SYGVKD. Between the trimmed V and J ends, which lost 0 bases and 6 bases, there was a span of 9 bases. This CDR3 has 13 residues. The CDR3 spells CAISESLDSEQYF. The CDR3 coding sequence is TGTGCCATCAGTGAGTCGTTGGATAGCGAGCAGTACTTC.

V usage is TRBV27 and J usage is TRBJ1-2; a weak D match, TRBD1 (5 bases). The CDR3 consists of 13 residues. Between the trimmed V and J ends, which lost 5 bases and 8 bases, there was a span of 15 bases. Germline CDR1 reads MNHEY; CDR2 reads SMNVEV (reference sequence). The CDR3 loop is CASSSGARGGYTF. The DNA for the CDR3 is TGTGCCAGCAGTAGCGGGGCGCGCGGAGGCTACACCTTC.

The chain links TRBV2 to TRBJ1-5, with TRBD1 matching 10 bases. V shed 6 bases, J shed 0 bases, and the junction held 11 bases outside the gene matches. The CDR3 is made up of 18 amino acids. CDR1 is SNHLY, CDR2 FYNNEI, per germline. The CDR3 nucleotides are TGTGCCAGCAGCGGTGACAGGGGGCCTGTCCATAGCAATCAGCCCCAGCATTTT. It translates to CASSGDRGPVHSNQPQHF. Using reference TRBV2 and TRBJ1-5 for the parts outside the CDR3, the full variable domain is EPEVTQTPSHQVTQMGQEVILRCVPISNHLYFYWYRQILGQKVEFLVSFYNNEISEKSEIFDDQFSVERPDGSNFTLKIRSTKLEDSAMYFCASSGDRGPVHSNQPQHFGDGTRLSIL.

DNA for the CDR3: TGTGCCAGCAGTTTGTGGCAGAGCAATCAGCCCCAGCATTTT. The encoded protein is CASSLWQSNQPQHF. The genes are TRBV27 and TRBJ1-5; no firm D call. The germline V gene has CDR1 MNHEY and CDR2 SMNVEV (reference sequence). CDR3 length equals 14 residues. V shed 3 bases and J shed 1 base, with 7 bases lying between them.

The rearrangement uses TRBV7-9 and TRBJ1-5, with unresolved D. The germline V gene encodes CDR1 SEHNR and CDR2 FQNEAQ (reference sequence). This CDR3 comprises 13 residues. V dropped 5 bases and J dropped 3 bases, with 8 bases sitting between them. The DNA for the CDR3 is TGTGCCAGCAGCCCAACTAACAATCAGCCCCAGCATTTT. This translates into CASSPTNNQPQHF.

The CDR3 nucleotides are TGTGCTAGTGGTTTGCCCCTTCCCCGTGGGACAGGTTCTTCTCCAGAGACCCAGTACTTC. Translating it yields CASGLPLPRGTGSSPETQYF. This chain joins TRBV12-5 and TRBJ2-5; 8 bases map to TRBD1. Trimming at V came to 2 bases and at J to 4 bases, leaving 21 bases not matched to a gene. The CDR3 spans 20 residues. Germline CDR1 reads LGHNT; CDR2 reads FRNRAP. Based on the CDR3 plus reference TRBV12-5 and TRBJ2-5, the full variable domain is DARVTQTPRHKVTEMGQEVTMRCQPILGHNTVFWYRQTMMQGLELLAYFRNRAPLDDSGMPKDRFSAEMPDATLATLKIQPSEPRDSAVYFCASGLPLPRGTGSSPETQYFGPGTRLLVL.

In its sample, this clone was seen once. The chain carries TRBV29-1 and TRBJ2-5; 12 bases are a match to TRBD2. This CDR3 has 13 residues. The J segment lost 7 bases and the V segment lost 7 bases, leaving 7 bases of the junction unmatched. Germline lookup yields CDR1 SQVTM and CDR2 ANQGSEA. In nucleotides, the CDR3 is TGCAGCGCCCTAGCGGGGGGGTCAGGGACCCAGTACTTC. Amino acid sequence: CSALAGGSGTQYF.

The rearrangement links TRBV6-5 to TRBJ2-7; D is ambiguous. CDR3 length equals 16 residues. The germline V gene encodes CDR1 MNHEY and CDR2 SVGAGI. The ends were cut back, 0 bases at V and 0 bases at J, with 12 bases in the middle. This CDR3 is CASSYSIVDVSYEQYF. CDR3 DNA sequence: TGTGCCAGCAGTTACTCGATAGTGGACGTCTCCTACGAGCAGTACTTC.

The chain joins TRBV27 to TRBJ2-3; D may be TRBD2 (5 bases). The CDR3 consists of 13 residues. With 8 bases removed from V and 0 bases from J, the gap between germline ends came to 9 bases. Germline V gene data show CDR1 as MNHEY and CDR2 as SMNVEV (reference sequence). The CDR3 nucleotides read TGTGCCAGCTCAGCTAGCAGCACAGATACGCAGTATTTT. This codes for CASSASSTDTQYF.

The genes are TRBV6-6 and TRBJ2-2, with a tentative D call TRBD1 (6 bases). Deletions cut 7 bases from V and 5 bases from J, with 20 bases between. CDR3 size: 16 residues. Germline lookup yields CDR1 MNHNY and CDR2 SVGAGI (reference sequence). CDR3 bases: TGTGCCAGCACCAGGGGCAGGGCTTCTCGTACCGGGGAGCTGTTTTTT. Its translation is CASTRGRASRTGELFF.

The CDR3 DNA sequence: TGTGCCAGCAGCGTAGAGACAGGACATAACTATGGCTACACCTTC. This codes for CASSVETGHNYGYTF. V and J are TRBV9 and TRBJ1-2; a weak D match, TRBD1 (6 bases). This CDR3 has 15 residues. Trimming took off 0 bases at V and 1 base at J, with 10 bases between the two ends. The germline V gene encodes CDR1 SGDLS and CDR2 YYNGEE.